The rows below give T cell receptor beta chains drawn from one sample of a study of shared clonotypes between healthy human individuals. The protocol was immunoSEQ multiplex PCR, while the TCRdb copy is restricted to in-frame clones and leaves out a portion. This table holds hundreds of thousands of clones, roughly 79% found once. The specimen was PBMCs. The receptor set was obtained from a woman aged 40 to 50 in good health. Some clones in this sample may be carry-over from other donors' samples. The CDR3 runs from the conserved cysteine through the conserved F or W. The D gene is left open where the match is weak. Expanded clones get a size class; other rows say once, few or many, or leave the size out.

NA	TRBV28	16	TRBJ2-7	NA	CASRFPRDSNTYEQYF	TGTGCCAGCAGATTCCCCCGGGACTCAAATACCTACGAGCAGTACTTC
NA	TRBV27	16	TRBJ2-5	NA	CASSRRGGRPQETQYF	TGTGCCAGCAGCCGGAGGGGGGGCAGGCCCCAAGAGACCCAGTACTTC
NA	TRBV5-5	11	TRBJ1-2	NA	CASSSSYGYTF	TGTGCCAGCAGCTCGAGCTATGGCTACACCTTC
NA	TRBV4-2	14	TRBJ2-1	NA	CASSQDGMGYEQFF	TGTGCCAGCAGCCAAGACGGGATGGGCTATGAGCAGTTCTTC
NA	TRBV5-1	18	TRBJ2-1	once	CASSLEVGTTDRRNEQFF	TGCGCCAGCAGCTTGGAAGTGGGGACTACGGACAGGCGGAATGAGCAGTTCTTC
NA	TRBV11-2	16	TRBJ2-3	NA	CASQSNDPGQSDTQYF	TGTGCCAGCCAATCAAATGACCCCGGACAGTCAGATACGCAGTATTTT
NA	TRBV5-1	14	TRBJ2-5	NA	CASSSDSFQETQYF	TGCGCCAGCAGCTCGGACAGTTTTCAAGAGACCCAGTACTTC
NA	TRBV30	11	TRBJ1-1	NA	CAGRGVTEAFF	TGTGCCGGCAGAGGGGTCACTGAAGCTTTCTTT
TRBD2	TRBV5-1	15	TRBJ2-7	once	CASSLLGLAGVEQYF	TGCGCCAGCAGCTTGTTAGGACTAGCGGGAGTCGAGCAGTACTTC
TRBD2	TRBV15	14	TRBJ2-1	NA	CATNGDYLTGEQFF	TGTGCCACCAACGGGGACTACCTCACTGGGGAGCAGTTCTTC
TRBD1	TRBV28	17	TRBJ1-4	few	CASSLGQGARVNEKLFF	TGTGCCAGCAGTTTGGGACAGGGGGCGCGTGTTAATGAAAAACTGTTTTTT
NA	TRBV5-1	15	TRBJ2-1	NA	CASSPAGLPINEQFF	TGCGCCAGCAGCCCGGCGGGACTCCCAATCAATGAGCAGTTCTTC
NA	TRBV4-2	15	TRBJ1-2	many	CASSQDTGNNYGYTF	TGTGCCAGCAGCCAAGATACAGGGAACAACTATGGCTACACCTTC